This entry lists 25 T cell receptor beta chains sequenced from one sample in a study of shared clonotypes between healthy human individuals. Here immunoSEQ multiplex PCR was the method, and the copy in TCRdb shows in-frame clones only, minus some. This repertoire shows hundreds of thousands of clones, 55% to 85% found once; its top ten account for 1.5% to 2%. Sequencing input: memory CD4+ T cells sorted from blood. This sample's subset: CD45RA-negative fraction. The origin of the receptors is a woman between 25 and 40 years old in good health.

The rearrangement links TRBV9 to TRBJ2-7; D might be TRBD2 (6 bases). In germline, CDR1 is SGDLS, CDR2 YYNGEE. Trimming removed 1 base from V and 4 bases from J, with 12 bases in between. This CDR3 has 14 residues. CDR3 loop: CASSVRASGYEQYF. The CDR3 DNA follows: TGTGCCAGCAGCGTAAGGGCGAGCGGGTACGAGCAGTACTTC.

This chain joins TRBV25-1 and TRBJ2-3; TRBD2 matches 9 bases. CDR1 and CDR2 (germline): MGHDK, SYGVNS. V lost 10 bases and J lost 6; bases outside the gene matches: 5. This CDR3 region has 12 residues. Here the CDR3 DNA reads TGTGCCATCCGAGGACTAGCGGATACGCAGTATTTT. Amino acids: CAIRGLADTQYF.

As concerns this clone: The identical CDR3 is also encoded by other nucleotide sequences in the sample. V usage is TRBV6-5 and J usage is TRBJ2-7; TRBD1 aligns across 7 bases. The V and J ends lost 5 bases and 3 bases, in that order; junction bases with no gene match: 7. Germline V CDR1 and CDR2: MNHEY, SVGAGI. The CDR3 is 14 residues long. Here the CDR3 DNA reads TGTGCCAGCAGTCCGACCGGGACAGACTACGAGCAGTACTTC. This codes for CASSPTGTDYEQYF.

This chain uses TRBV7-6 with TRBJ2-5; weak D call: TRBD1 (8 bases). V was cut by 5 bases and J by 7 bases, with 14 bases left in between. There are 13 residues in the CDR3. Germline values: CDR1 SGHVS, CDR2 FNYEAQ. The CDR3: CASSPTGGGTQYF. In DNA form, the CDR3 reads TGTGCCAGCAGCCCTACAGGGGGGGGGACCCAGTACTTC.

The rearrangement joins TRBV30 to TRBJ1-4; D is ambiguous. The V and J ends lost 0 bases and 8 bases respectively, with 13 bases between them. Per the germline V gene, CDR1 is GTSNPN and CDR2 is SVGIG (reference sequence). CDR3 size: 14 residues. This CDR3 reads CAWSVQERSEKLFF. The CDR3 coding sequence is TGTGCCTGGAGTGTACAAGAGAGAAGCGAAAAACTGTTTTTT.

This clone appeared a single time. Written as DNA, the CDR3 is TGTGCCAGCAGTTTTTGGAAGGGGGACACTGAAGCTTTCTTT. It translates to CASSFWKGDTEAFF. V is TRBV28 and J is TRBJ1-1, with D possibly TRBD1 on 6 matching bases. The CDR3 has 14 amino acids. V lost 3 bases and J lost 3, with 11 bases in between. Germline V gives CDR1 MDHEN, CDR2 SYDVKM.

The chain employs TRBV19 and TRBJ2-4, with TRBD2 matching over 8 bases. This CDR3 contains 13 residues. V lost 9 bases, J lost 8 bases, and 9 bases stayed unmatched. Germline CDR1 is LNHDA and CDR2 is SQIVND (reference sequence). The CDR3 DNA reads as TGTGCCAGCACTCGGGAGGGTTTTCACATTCAGTACTTC. It specifies CASTREGFHIQYF. The variable domain in full, with the rest retrieved from reference TRBV19 and TRBJ2-4, is DGGITQSPKYLFRKEGQNVTLSCEQNLNHDAMYWYRQDPGQGLRLIYYSQIVNDFQKGDIAEGYSVSREKKESFPLTVTSAQKNPTAFYLCASTREGFHIQYFGAGTRLSVL.

This clone showed up just a few times. The V and J genes are TRBV7-2 and TRBJ2-7; D gene unclear. The CDR3 contains 13 residues. Per the germline V gene, CDR1 is SGHTA and CDR2 is FQGNSA. Trimming took off 5 bases at V and 0 bases at J, with 8 bases between the two ends. As DNA, the CDR3 is TGTGCCAGCAGCCCGTATATCTCCTACGAGCAGTACTTC. The encoded protein is CASSPYISYEQYF.

The gene calls are TRBV9 and TRBJ2-3; 7 positions agree with TRBD2. The CDR3 contains 17 residues. With 0 bases clipped from V and 0 bases from J, the junction kept 7 bases outside the gene matches. Germline V lookup: CDR1 SGDLS, CDR2 YYNGEE. CDR3 sequence (DNA): TGTGCCAGCAGCGTAGGCACTAGCGCGAGAAGCACAGATACGCAGTATTTT. Translated, it gives CASSVGTSARSTDTQYF.

The chain recombines TRBV6-6 with TRBJ2-7, with 9 bases identical to TRBD1. Germline V gene lookup returns CDR1 MNHNY and CDR2 SVGAGI (reference sequence). The CDR3 totals 14 residues. J was trimmed by 1 base and V by 6 bases; bases with no gene match: 4. The CDR3 nucleotides are TGTGCCAGCAGCCACAGGGGGCGGTCCTACGAGCAGTACTTC. Translated: CASSHRGRSYEQYF.

The J gene is TRBJ2-2, the V gene TRBV28; 9 bases match TRBD1. CDR3 length: 16 amino acids. Trimming cost V 4 bases and J 3 bases; bases outside gene matches: 6. Germline V gene data show CDR1 as MDHEN and CDR2 as SYDVKM. CDR3 DNA: TGTGCCAGCAGTTCACAGGGGGCGCAGGACACCGGGGAGCTGTTTTTT. It codes for CASSSQGAQDTGELFF. The entire variable domain, with the rest obtained from reference TRBV28 and TRBJ2-2, is as follows: DVKVTQSSRYLVKRTGEKVFLECVQDMDHENMFWYRQDPGLGLRLIYFSYDVKMKEKGDIPEGYSVSREKKERFSLILESASTNQTSMYLCASSSQGAQDTGELFFGEGSRLTVL.

This chain links TRBV2 with TRBJ2-2; 7 bases match TRBD1. This CDR3 is built from 14 residues. V trimming: 6 bases; J trimming: 6 bases; junction bases outside the gene matches: 7. CDR1 and CDR2 from the germline V gene are SNHLY and FYNNEI. The CDR3 coding sequence is TGTGCCAGCAGCCGACAGGGTTGGTCCGGGGAGCTGTTTTTT. It yields the protein CASSRQGWSGELFF.

The chain uses TRBV2 and TRBJ2-2; 8 nucleotides match TRBD2. The germline gives CDR1 SNHLY, CDR2 FYNNEI. With 4 bases clipped from V and 3 bases from J, the junction kept 7 bases outside the gene matches. The CDR3 spans 16 residues. Here the CDR3 DNA reads TGTGCCAGCAGTGCTCGAGCGGGAGCCGACACCGGGGAGCTGTTTTTT. This codes for CASSARAGADTGELFF.

In regard to this clone: A much larger clone lies one base from this, so it may be a read error. The rearrangement links TRBV7-2 to TRBJ1-5; D gene uncertain. The CDR3 has 14 residues. With 5 bases removed from V and 2 bases from J, the gap between germline ends came to 10 bases. The germline CDR1 and CDR2 sequences are SGHTA and FQGNSA. CDR3 amino acids: CASSQFYGNQPQHF. CDR3 coding DNA: TGTGCCAGCAGCCAGTTTTATGGCAATCAGCCCCAGCATTTT.

This clone has ten or more counts. This chain uses TRBV30 with TRBJ2-3, with 10 bases lining up with TRBD2. CDR1 GTSNPN and CDR2 SVGIG come from the germline V gene (reference sequence). V dropped 3 bases and J dropped 1; count of bases not matched to a gene: 4. This CDR3 spans 15 amino acids. CDR3 loop: CAWRAGTSGTDTQYF. In DNA, the CDR3 is TGTGCCTGGAGGGCTGGGACTAGCGGCACAGATACGCAGTATTTT.

This sequence joins TRBV28 and TRBJ2-1; D may be TRBD2 (6 bases). CDR3 length: 13 residues. The germline CDR1 and CDR2 sequences are MDHEN and SYDVKM. V shed 4 bases and J shed 4 bases, with 8 bases lying between them. The CDR3 DNA sequence: TGTGCCAGCAGTTCCGGGAGTTACAATGAGCAGTTCTTC. Protein: CASSSGSYNEQFF.

The rearrangement links TRBV6-1 to TRBJ1-5; 9 bases line up with TRBD1. J was trimmed by 4 bases and V by 6 bases; bases with no gene match: 7. Germline CDR1 and CDR2: MNHNS and SASEGT. The CDR3 consists of 15 residues. The DNA for the CDR3 is TGTGCCAGCAGAGACTACAGGGGGCGGAATCAGCCCCAGCATTTT. Its protein is CASRDYRGRNQPQHF.

This clone was counted ten times or more. The chain is built from TRBV6-6 and TRBJ1-4; no clear D gene. The germline gives CDR1 MNHNY, CDR2 SVGAGI (reference sequence). V was cut by 4 bases and J by 2 bases, with 5 bases left in between. This CDR3 region has 13 residues. CDR3 bases: TGTGCCAGCAGTTTTTCGACTAATGAAAAACTGTTTTTT. Translation: CASSFSTNEKLFF.

V is TRBV27 and J is TRBJ2-1, with 12 positions matching TRBD2. Germline-derived CDR1 and CDR2 are MNHEY and SMNVEV (reference sequence). The CDR3 loop spans 16 amino acids. After removal of 5 bases from V and 7 bases from J, the junction contained 9 bases not matched to a gene. CDR3 residues: CASSLNTSGRRNEQFF. The DNA of the CDR3 is TGTGCCAGCAGTCTAAATACTAGCGGGAGGAGGAATGAGCAGTTCTTC.

This chain connects TRBV11-2 to TRBJ2-1; 9 bases align to TRBD1. V lost 5 bases and J lost 8; bases outside the gene matches: 7. The CDR3 is made up of 14 amino acids. Germline CDR1 and CDR2: SGHAT and FQNNGV. The CDR3 coding sequence is TGTGCCAGCAGCAGGGGACAGGGATACGATGAGCAGTTCTTC. It translates to CASSRGQGYDEQFF.

The table lists this clone with a count of one. Other DNA variants within this sample encode the same CDR3. This chain connects TRBV6-1 to TRBJ2-7; a weak D match, TRBD1 (6 bases). There are 15 residues in the CDR3. Germline V lookup: CDR1 MNHNS, CDR2 SASEGT. Trimming left V 1 base short and J 2 bases short, with 12 bases between. The CDR3 sequence is CASSEGPPGAYEQYF. Written as DNA, the CDR3 is TGTGCCAGCAGTGAAGGCCCGCCAGGGGCCTACGAGCAGTACTTC.

The V call is TRBV27, the J call TRBJ1-1, with D perhaps matching TRBD1 (5 bases). Trimming left V 3 bases short and J 3 bases short, with 17 bases between. The CDR3 consists of 16 residues. The V gene's germline CDR1 is MNHEY and CDR2 SMNVEV (reference sequence). The CDR3 DNA reads TGTGCCAGCAGTTTCCGCGGACATGGGGCGGACACTGAAGCTTTCTTT. The encoded protein is CASSFRGHGADTEAFF.

CDR3: CASSKTGERNQPQHF. The CDR3 bases are TGCGCCAGCAGCAAAACAGGGGAGCGCAATCAGCCCCAGCATTTT. The V call is TRBV5-1, the J call TRBJ1-5; 7 bases are shared with TRBD1. CDR1 and CDR2 (germline): SGHRS, YFSETQ. This CDR3 contains 15 residues. Germline trimming cut 4 bases from V and 2 bases from J; bases unmatched to any gene: 6.

This clone was recorded a few times. This chain joins TRBV5-4 and TRBJ2-7; a possible D gene is TRBD1 (5 bases). The CDR3 is 15 amino acids. Germline loops: CDR1 SGHNT, CDR2 YYREEE (reference sequence). Trimming pared 4 bases from V and 0 bases from J, leaving 14 bases between. The DNA of the CDR3 is TGTGCCAGCAGCCCCACCGGCAGGGACTCCTACGAGCAGTACTTC. Translated, it gives CASSPTGRDSYEQYF.

Only a few counts were recorded for this clone. This chain joins TRBV2 and TRBJ1-5, with no clear D. The V and J ends lost 8 bases and 5 bases respectively, with 16 bases between them. This CDR3 comprises 14 residues. Germline lookup yields CDR1 SNHLY and CDR2 FYNNEI. In nucleotides, the CDR3 is TGTGCCAGCCGGAATCAGATAAGGGATCAGCCCCAGCATTTT. The encoded protein is CASRNQIRDQPQHF.